These 17 T cell receptor beta chains were sequenced from one sample in a study of shared clonotypes between healthy human individuals. Only in-frame clones appear in the TCRdb table, and some are missing; sequencing was by immunoSEQ multiplex PCR. Of roughly 220,000 clones in the sample, approximately 65% are singletons; the top ten hold approximately 10%. The sample taken for sequencing was memory CD4+ T cells sorted from blood. Subset in this sample: CD45RA-negative fraction. Receptors originate from a man in his thirties or forties in good health.

The chain employs TRBV5-1 and TRBJ1-3; D uncertain. Per germline, CDR1 SGHRS and CDR2 YFSETQ. This CDR3 spans 16 amino acids. Trimming took off 0 bases at V and 0 bases at J, with 10 bases between the two ends. CDR3 amino acids: CASSLDEGLSGNTIYF. The CDR3 DNA follows: TGCGCCAGCAGCTTGGACGAGGGTCTCTCTGGAAACACCATATATTTT.

This chain connects TRBV6-1 to TRBJ1-3, with no clear D. The CDR3 extends over 14 amino acids. The germline V and J ends were trimmed by 4 bases and 0 bases, with 7 bases remaining between them. Germline assignment: CDR1 MNHNS and CDR2 SASEGT. The CDR3 DNA is TGTGCCAGCAGTGCGACGGACTCTGGAAACACCATATATTTT. It codes for CASSATDSGNTIYF.

This sequence joins TRBV27 and TRBJ2-1; D is perhaps TRBD1 or TRBD2 (5 bases each). CDR1 is MNHEY, CDR2 SMNVEV, per germline (reference sequence). The CDR3 totals 16 residues. The V end lost 7 bases, the J end lost 7 bases, and 23 bases lay between the germline ends. CDR3 protein: CASMPGRASGRNEQFF. CDR3 bases: TGTGCCAGCATGCCCGGCAGGGCCTCGGGAAGGAATGAGCAGTTCTTC.

The rearrangement links TRBV28 to TRBJ2-7; TRBD1 or TRBD2 may be the D gene (5 bases each). The CDR3 spans 14 residues. V was pared by 3 bases and J by 2 bases, with 11 bases between. Germline assignment: CDR1 MDHEN and CDR2 SYDVKM. CDR3 bases: TGTGCCAGCAGTTTCAGTGAGGGGACCTACGAGCAGTACTTC. Its translation: CASSFSEGTYEQYF.

This rearrangement joins TRBV25-1 to TRBJ1-5; D perhaps matches TRBD1 (5 bases). CDR3 length: 12 amino acids. Trimming left V 6 bases short and J 9 bases short, with 12 bases between. From germline, CDR1 is MGHDK and CDR2 SYGVNS. The CDR3 DNA follows: TGTGCCAGCAGGGACGGCGGGGGGCCCCAGCATTTT. Translation: CASRDGGGPQHF.

V is TRBV9 and J is TRBJ2-4, with TRBD1 matching over 12 bases. The CDR3 spans 16 residues. Germline V gene lookup returns CDR1 SGDLS and CDR2 YYNGEE. Trimming cost V 3 bases and J 6 bases; bases outside gene matches: 7. CDR3 DNA sequence: TGTGCCAGCAGCGCAGGAGGGGACAGGGGGCTAAACATTCAGTACTTC. The encoded protein is CASSAGGDRGLNIQYF.

The chain couples TRBV19 to TRBJ2-6; D gene ambiguous. CDR1 is LNHDA and CDR2 is SQIVND in the germline V gene (reference sequence). The CDR3 is 15 residues long. Trimming stripped 5 bases from V and 2 bases from J, with 10 bases between. Here the CDR3 reads CASSSILTGANVLTF. The CDR3 DNA sequence: TGTGCCAGTAGTTCTATACTAACTGGGGCCAACGTCCTGACTTTC.

J is TRBJ2-1 and V is TRBV5-5; D assignment may be TRBD1 or TRBD2 (5 bases each). There are 17 residues in the CDR3. Trimming took 4 bases from V and 0 from J, leaving 17 bases between them. Germline V gene lookup returns CDR1 SGHKS and CDR2 YYEKEE (reference sequence). CDR3 in amino acids: CASSAGGGRVSYNEQFF. The CDR3, as DNA: TGTGCCAGCAGCGCTGGGGGTGGAAGGGTCTCCTACAATGAGCAGTTCTTC.

The rearrangement joins TRBV29-1 to TRBJ2-5; possible D gene TRBD2, 5 bases. Per germline, CDR1 SQVTM and CDR2 ANQGSEA. V lost 4 bases and J 4 bases, leaving 10 bases between the germline ends. The CDR3 runs 12 residues. The CDR3 coding sequence is TGCAGCGTTGGGGCGAGCGGAGAGACCCAGTACTTC. This translates into CSVGASGETQYF.

The rearrangement joins TRBV7-2 to TRBJ1-2, with D uncertain. This CDR3 contains 14 residues. V lost 5 bases, J lost 7 bases, and 17 bases lay in between. Looked up from germline, CDR1 is SGHTA and CDR2 is FQGNSA. CDR3 in amino acids: CASSPPRGRGGYTF. In DNA form, the CDR3 reads TGTGCCAGCAGCCCACCCCGGGGTCGGGGTGGCTACACCTTC.

The chain links TRBV9 to TRBJ1-2; D gene uncertain. CDR1 and CDR2 from the germline V gene are SGDLS and YYNGEE. The CDR3 runs 18 residues. V was pared by 0 bases and J by 2 bases, with 20 bases between. The CDR3 DNA is TGTGCCAGCAGCGTAGGGTTGGCCTTGACACAGATAAACTATGGCTACACCTTC. Protein sequence: CASSVGLALTQINYGYTF.

This clone was observed once. The chain carries TRBV7-9 and TRBJ1-1, with a possible D match to TRBD1 (5 bases). The CDR3 sequence is 13 residues long. V lost 5 bases, J lost 1 base, and 8 bases lay in between. From germline, CDR1 is SEHNR and CDR2 FQNEAQ (reference sequence). DNA for the CDR3: TGTGCCAGCAGCGTACAGGAGAACACTGAAGCTTTCTTT. This sequence encodes CASSVQENTEAFF.

The chain carries TRBV7-6 and TRBJ2-3, with TRBD1 identical over 10 bases. The CDR3 runs to 15 residues. CDR1 is SGHVS and CDR2 is FNYEAQ in the germline V gene. With 2 bases clipped from V and 5 bases from J, the junction kept 4 bases outside the gene matches. The CDR3 nucleotides are TGTGCCAGCAGCTTATTCGGGACAGGGGAAGATACGCAGTATTTT. Amino acid sequence: CASSLFGTGEDTQYF.

This clone was found a few times. Other DNA sequences of this sample code for an identical CDR3. The J gene is TRBJ2-5, the V gene TRBV29-1; D remains ambiguous. V gave up 4 bases and J gave up 3 bases, with 6 bases separating them. Germline-derived CDR1 and CDR2 are SQVTM and ANQGSEA. This CDR3 is built from 11 residues. The CDR3 protein is CSVVGKETQYF. The CDR3 coding sequence is TGCAGCGTTGTAGGAAAAGAGACCCAGTACTTC.

This chain links TRBV6-6 with TRBJ2-6; D is perhaps TRBD1 (5 bases). With 6 bases removed from V and 3 bases from J, the gap between germline ends came to 9 bases. The CDR3 runs 14 residues. Germline V gene lookup returns CDR1 MNHNY and CDR2 SVGAGI (reference sequence). CDR3 DNA sequence: TGTGCCAGCAGGAGACAGATTGGGGCCAACGTCCTGACTTTC. Its translation is CASRRQIGANVLTF.

The rearrangement links TRBV7-9 to TRBJ1-4; D uncertain. The CDR3 runs 15 residues. Germline-derived CDR1 and CDR2 are SEHNR and FQNEAQ (reference sequence). V was cut by 1 base and J by 8 bases, with 14 bases left in between. The CDR3 DNA reads TGTGCCAGCAGCTTAGGTGGCTCTTTGACCGAAAAACTGTTTTTT. It translates to CASSLGGSLTEKLFF.

The chain employs TRBV7-7 and TRBJ2-3, with TRBD1 matching over 7 bases. Germline-derived CDR1 and CDR2 are SSHAT and FNYEAQ (reference sequence). This CDR3 has 15 residues. Trimming removed 1 base from V and 1 base from J; junction bases left unmatched: 2. Written as DNA, the CDR3 is TGTGCCAGCAGCTTAGTACAGGGGTGCACAGATACGCAGTATTTT. This codes for CASSLVQGCTDTQYF.